The 15 T cell receptor beta chains in this list originate from one sample, sequenced in a study of blood T cell repertoires in COVID-19. Libraries were prepared by immunoSEQ multiplex PCR; TCRdb keeps only in-frame clonotypes and omits some of them. The data contain approximately 300,000 clones, 70% to 90% of them seen just once; the ten biggest clones take up approximately 4%. Sequencing was performed on peripheral blood. The receptors originated from a woman in her forties with acute or convalescent COVID-19.

This CDR3 is CASIDGGGVLNEQFF. CDR3 DNA sequence: TGTGCCAGCATAGACGGCGGGGGGGTCTTGAATGAGCAGTTCTTC. The V and J genes are TRBV6-6 and TRBJ2-1, with TRBD2 matching 9 bases. There are 15 residues in the CDR3. Germline values: CDR1 MNHNY, CDR2 SVGAGI (reference sequence). V shed 7 bases, J shed 7 bases, and the junction held 11 bases outside the gene matches.

J is TRBJ1-6 and V is TRBV30; unclear D gene. Trimming removed 1 base at V and 7 bases at J, with 8 bases between. Germline CDR1 reads GTSNPN; CDR2 reads SVGIG (reference sequence). The CDR3 extends over 13 amino acids. CDR3 region: CAWSGGRNSPLHF. CDR3 sequence (DNA): TGTGCCTGGAGTGGAGGGCGCAATTCACCCCTCCACTTT.

This rearrangement joins TRBV5-1 to TRBJ2-1; 7 bases line up with TRBD1. J gave up 6 bases and V 3 bases, and 6 bases lay outside the gene matches. Germline V gene data show CDR1 as SGHRS and CDR2 as YFSETQ. The length of the CDR3 is 14 residues. The CDR3 sequence: CASSSGQISNEQFF. The CDR3 DNA reads TGCGCCAGCAGCTCGGGACAGATTAGCAATGAGCAGTTCTTC.

This clone occurred once. V gene TRBV24-1 combines with J gene TRBJ1-5; D is perhaps TRBD1 (5 bases). Germline V gene lookup returns CDR1 KGHDR and CDR2 SFDVKD. The CDR3 has 18 amino acids. The ends were cut back, 5 bases at V and 2 bases at J, with 21 bases in the middle. CDR3 residues: CATSGGDPRSGGNQPQHF. CDR3 coding DNA: TGTGCCACCAGTGGGGGGGACCCAAGGTCTGGAGGCAATCAGCCCCAGCATTTT.

The sample holds one count of this clone. The V gene is TRBV11-1, the J gene TRBJ2-6; 7 bases agree with TRBD1. The CDR3 totals 15 residues. Unmatched junction bases numbered 5, after V lost 6 bases and J lost 3 bases. Germline-derived CDR1 and CDR2 are SGHAT and FQDESV (reference sequence). The DNA for the CDR3 is TGTGCCAGCAGAGAACAGGGGAATGGGGCCAACGTCCTGACTTTC. Encoded protein: CASREQGNGANVLTF. Drawing the rest from reference TRBV11-1 and TRBJ2-6, the complete variable domain is EAEVAQSPRYKITEKSQAVAFWCDPISGHATLYWYRQILGQGPELLVQFQDESVVDDSQLPKDRFSAERLKGVDSTLKIQPAELGDSAMYLCASREQGNGANVLTFGAGSRLTVL.

The rearrangement joins TRBV21-1 to TRBJ2-7; the table calls TRBD2, which could not be checked here. TRBV21-1 is flagged as a pseudogene. The CDR3 is 20 amino acids. DNA of the CDR3: TGTGCCAGCAGCAACCGGTGCCGGGGATCCCCCCCCCATTACTCCTACGAGCAGTACGTC. Amino acids: CASSNRCRGSPPHYSYEQYV.

The gene calls are TRBV13 and TRBJ1-1, with a possible D match to TRBD1 (5 bases). This CDR3 spans 17 amino acids. Germline lookup yields CDR1 PRHDT and CDR2 FYEKMQ (reference sequence). With 5 bases removed from V and 3 bases from J, the gap between germline ends came to 22 bases. The CDR3 spells CASSLFGTSKEDTEAFF. The CDR3 DNA follows: TGTGCCAGCAGCCTTTTCGGGACTTCCAAAGAGGACACTGAAGCTTTCTTT.

This clone showed up just once. This chain uses TRBV18 with TRBJ2-1, with 8 nucleotides matching TRBD2. The CDR3 contains 15 residues. The germline CDR1 and CDR2 sequences are KGHSH and LQKENI. V shed 5 bases and J 8 bases; nucleotides not matched to a gene: 11. The DNA of the CDR3 is TGTGCCAGCTCATCCGGACTAGCTTCTGTCGATGAGCAGTTCTTC. Translated: CASSSGLASVDEQFF.

The chain is built from TRBV14 and TRBJ1-5; no reliable D call. The CDR3 has 13 residues. Germline-derived CDR1 and CDR2 are SGHDN and FVKESK. Trimming took off 4 bases at V and 4 bases at J, with 8 bases between the two ends. Here the CDR3 reads CASSPTGNQPQHF. In DNA form, the CDR3 reads TGTGCCAGCAGCCCTACGGGGAATCAGCCCCAGCATTTT. Full variable domain (rest looked up from reference TRBV14 and TRBJ1-5): EAGVTQFPSHSVIEKGQTVTLRCDPISGHDNLYWYRRVMGKEIKFLLHFVKESKQDESGMPNNRFLAERTGGTYSTLKVQPAELEDSGVYFCASSPTGNQPQHFGDGTRLSIL.

The rearrangement links TRBV27 to TRBJ1-5; D not resolved. There are 15 residues in the CDR3. Germline loops: CDR1 MNHEY, CDR2 SMNVEV (reference sequence). V lost 3 bases and J 7 bases, leaving 16 bases between the germline ends. The CDR3 DNA sequence: TGTGCCAGCAGTTTCTTGGGTGAGGCGGGACAGCCCCAGCATTTT. Protein sequence: CASSFLGEAGQPQHF.

The V call is TRBV4-2, the J call TRBJ2-2; 16 nucleotides match TRBD2. Trimming at V came to 0 bases and at J to 5 bases, leaving 3 bases not matched to a gene. Germline V gene lookup returns CDR1 LGHNA and CDR2 YNFKEQ. This CDR3 spans 18 amino acids. The CDR3 DNA reads as TGTGCCAGCAGCCAAGACCTGGGACTAGCGGGGGGGACCGGGGAGCTGTTTTTT. It codes for CASSQDLGLAGGTGELFF.

Concerning this clone: Other DNA variants within this sample encode the same CDR3. This rearrangement joins TRBV2 to TRBJ1-2, with D maybe TRBD1 (5 bases). With 6 bases removed from V and 0 bases from J, the gap between germline ends came to 8 bases. The CDR3 runs 13 residues. Germline CDR1 reads SNHLY; CDR2 reads FYNNEI. CDR3 sequence (DNA): TGTGCCAGCAGCCCGGACACTAACTATGGCTACACCTTC. Protein: CASSPDTNYGYTF.

The chain links TRBV6-5 to TRBJ1-1; D might be TRBD1 (6 bases). The germline gives CDR1 MNHEY, CDR2 SVGAGI. Trimming shortened V by 4 bases and J by 4 bases, and 19 bases separated the two germline ends. This CDR3 is 16 amino acids long. For the CDR3, the DNA is TGTGCCAGCAGTTCCAAGAAGGGGGGGCCGAGCACTGAAGCTTTCTTT. This translates into CASSSKKGGPSTEAFF.

The gene calls are TRBV27 and TRBJ1-2; tentatively, D is TRBD1 (5 bases). Germline CDR1 reads MNHEY; CDR2 reads SMNVEV (reference sequence). V lost 0 bases to trimming and J lost 4 bases, with 21 bases between them. The CDR3 is 18 residues long. The CDR3 is CASSLSFAGGNRIYGYTF. CDR3 coding DNA: TGTGCCAGCAGTTTATCATTCGCGGGGGGAAACAGGATCTATGGCTACACCTTC.

V gene TRBV12-3 or TRBV12-4 combines with J gene TRBJ2-5; D is undetermined. The CDR3 loop spans 11 amino acids. Trimming removed 8 bases from V and 3 bases from J, with 7 bases in between. CDR3 sequence (DNA): TGTGCCAGCGGGCCTGAAGAGACCCAGTACTTC. Its translation: CASGPEETQYF.